This entry is about one T cell receptor (beta chain). Its antigen remains unidentified. The CDR3 loop spans 13 amino acids. V was trimmed by 0 bases and J by 10 bases, leaving 10 bases between them. Germline V gives CDR1 MNHNY, CDR2 SVGAGI (reference sequence). These data belong to a study of CD8+ T cells in alopecia areata. Study information: Oral tofacitinib, 5 to 10 mg twice daily, was given in an open-label trial. Study observations and caveats: Patients showed less clear TCR sequence sharing than mice, possibly partly because of HLA diversity. Clonality in lesional scalp, especially alopecia totalis/universalis, exceeded that of normal scalp.

Collection of lesional scalp punch biopsies and peripheral blood was performed in alopecia areata patients. Investigators isolated RNA and reverse transcribed it into cDNA to act as the sequencing template. TCRdb's table, derived via immunoSEQ multiplex PCR, lists solely in-frame clones and lacks some. In the table there are 10,000 to 15,000 clones, roughly 50% of which are singletons. Sample: skin. The source of this sequence is a human donor with alopecia areata. J is TRBJ1-5 and V is TRBV6-6; D remains unclear. CDR3 residues: CASSYSPGLPQHF. Written as DNA, the CDR3 is TGTGCCAGCAGTTACTCCCCAGGCCTCCCCCAGCATTTT.